The 21 T cell receptor beta chains in this list originate from one sample, sequenced in a study of T cell responses to AZD1222 COVID-19 vaccine. Clones were read by immunoSEQ multiplex PCR, and TCRdb kept only the in-frame ones, dropping some. Here the sample spans 150,000 to 200,000 clones, approximately 90% being singletons. Sequenced here: peripheral blood, sampled 28 days after the second AZD1222 dose. These receptors all stem from an adult who received the AZD1222 COVID-19 vaccine.

The V gene is TRBV7-2, the J gene TRBJ2-1; 8 nucleotides line up with TRBD1. The CDR3 covers 16 residues. Germline assignment: CDR1 SGHTA and CDR2 FQGNSA. Trimming at V came to 5 bases and at J to 5 bases, leaving 11 bases not matched to a gene. The CDR3 sequence is CASSPRPGGWDNEQFF. Here the CDR3 DNA reads TGTGCCAGCAGCCCTCGACCAGGGGGCTGGGACAATGAGCAGTTCTTC.

The CDR3 region is CASSTTGTAEYSPLHF. CDR3 DNA: TGTGCCAGCAGCACCACCGGGACAGCCGAATATTCACCCCTCCACTTT. V usage is TRBV9 and J usage is TRBJ1-6; 7 bases align to TRBD1. The V and J ends lost 4 bases and 8 bases, in that order; junction bases with no gene match: 12. Germline CDR1 is SGDLS and CDR2 is YYNGEE. The CDR3 is 16 residues long.

The chain is built from TRBV6-1 and TRBJ1-1, with D possibly TRBD1 on 6 matching bases. The V end was cut by 4 bases, the J end by 1 base, with 16 bases between. CDR1 is MNHNS and CDR2 is SASEGT in the germline V gene. The CDR3 length is 16 residues. The DNA of the CDR3 is TGTGCCAGCAGTGTCCCCCCAGGGGTTAAGAACACTGAAGCTTTCTTT. Translated, it gives CASSVPPGVKNTEAFF.

This clone appeared a few times. V and J are TRBV11-2 and TRBJ2-7; D gene ambiguous. This CDR3 has 15 residues. Trimming shortened V by 1 base and J by 0 bases, and 10 bases separated the two germline ends. Germline lookup yields CDR1 SGHAT and CDR2 FQNNGV. The CDR3: CASSLAGIASYEQYF. The CDR3 nucleotides are TGTGCCAGCAGCTTAGCAGGCATCGCCTCCTACGAGCAGTACTTC.

There are a few counts of this clone. The V gene is TRBV2, the J gene TRBJ1-2; D unresolved. From germline, CDR1 is SNHLY and CDR2 FYNNEI. The CDR3 has 13 residues. The ends were cut back, 3 bases at V and 3 bases at J, with 8 bases in the middle. The CDR3 DNA is TGTGCCAGCAGTGAGGCGGGGTACTATGGCTACACCTTC. Its protein product is CASSEAGYYGYTF.

J is TRBJ1-2 and V is TRBV18, with 9 bases matching TRBD1. After removal of 6 bases from V and 3 bases from J, the junction contained 8 bases not matched to a gene. This CDR3 region has 15 residues. The germline gives CDR1 KGHSH, CDR2 LQKENI. In nucleotides, the CDR3 is TGTGCCAGCTCGGTTTGGACAGGGGCGGACTATGGCTACACCTTC. It specifies CASSVWTGADYGYTF.

The rearrangement joins TRBV12-3 or TRBV12-4 to TRBJ1-1; a possible D gene is TRBD1 (5 bases). V was shortened by 6 bases and J by 6 bases, with 11 bases between the two germline ends. The length of the CDR3 is 12 residues. DNA for the CDR3: TGTGCCAGCAGATCGCAGGGCGCTGAAGCTTTCTTT. This gives the protein CASRSQGAEAFF.

The rearrangement uses TRBV19 and TRBJ1-1; 10 positions match TRBD1. The CDR3 extends over 15 amino acids. In germline, CDR1 is LNHDA, CDR2 SQIVND (reference sequence). The J segment lost 3 bases and the V segment lost 7 bases, leaving 8 bases of the junction unmatched. The CDR3 sequence: CASNWRQGAHTEAFF. DNA for the CDR3: TGTGCCAGTAACTGGAGACAGGGGGCGCACACTGAAGCTTTCTTT.

The chain recombines TRBV10-3 with TRBJ2-7; perhaps TRBD2 as D (7 bases). V was pared by 0 bases and J by 3 bases, with 12 bases between. The CDR3 runs to 15 residues. CDR1 and CDR2 from the germline V gene are ENHRY and SYGVKD. The CDR3 loop is CAISESGGASYEQYF. CDR3 in DNA: TGTGCCATCAGTGAGTCGGGGGGGGCCAGCTACGAGCAGTACTTC.

The J gene is TRBJ2-2, the V gene TRBV4-1; weak D call: TRBD2 (6 bases). Deletions cut 5 bases from V and 6 bases from J, with 28 bases between. The germline V gene encodes CDR1 MGHRA and CDR2 YSYEKL. This CDR3 comprises 19 residues. The CDR3 DNA follows: TGCGCCAGCAGCTTAGGGACGCGGGGCGCGGCGATGTTCCCCGGGGAGCTGTTTTTT. Translation gives CASSLGTRGAAMFPGELFF.

V usage is TRBV19 and J usage is TRBJ1-2; D is perhaps TRBD1 (6 bases). Trimming took off 6 bases at V and 3 bases at J, with 14 bases between the two ends. The CDR3 extends over 14 amino acids. CDR1 LNHDA and CDR2 SQIVND come from the germline V gene (reference sequence). The DNA for the CDR3 is TGTGCCAGTAGGACTACAGGGACTTACTATGGCTACACCTTC. It codes for CASRTTGTYYGYTF.

The V and J genes are TRBV18 and TRBJ1-2; no clear D. V shed 2 bases and J shed 4 bases, with 5 bases lying between them. The germline V gene has CDR1 KGHSH and CDR2 LQKENI. The CDR3 runs 12 residues. The CDR3 region has the DNA TGTGCCAGCTCACCAGACACCTATGGCTACACCTTC. As protein: CASSPDTYGYTF.

The sample holds one count of this clone. As DNA, the CDR3 is TGCAGTGCTAGTTGGGGAGGCTATGGCTACACCTTC. It translates to CSASWGGYGYTF. The rearrangement uses TRBV20-1 and TRBJ1-2; D gene unclear. Germline lookup yields CDR1 DFQATT and CDR2 SNEGSKA (reference sequence). The CDR3 is 12 residues long. V was cut by 3 bases and J by 4 bases, with 9 bases left in between.

The chain joins TRBV2 to TRBJ1-5; D gene unclear. Trimming removed 0 bases from V and 9 bases from J, with 18 bases in between. The germline CDR1 and CDR2 sequences are SNHLY and FYNNEI. This CDR3 is 16 amino acids long. CDR3: CASSEALRSRGGPQHF. The CDR3 nucleotides are TGTGCCAGCAGTGAAGCGCTTCGGAGCCGTGGTGGGCCCCAGCATTTT.

This chain joins TRBV6-1 and TRBJ2-1; D may match TRBD1 or TRBD2 (6 bases each). Trimming stripped 1 base from V and 7 bases from J, with 17 bases between. The CDR3 runs to 16 residues. From germline, CDR1 is MNHNS and CDR2 SASEGT. The CDR3 loop is CASSEVLQGLGNEQFF. The DNA of the CDR3 is TGTGCCAGCAGTGAAGTCCTACAGGGACTCGGGAATGAGCAGTTCTTC.

The chain has TRBV5-1 and TRBJ2-1; 9 bases are shared with TRBD2. CDR1 and CDR2 from the germline V gene are SGHRS and YFSETQ. V dropped 0 bases and J dropped 4; count of bases not matched to a gene: 5. This CDR3 has 16 residues. CDR3 sequence reads: CASSLAVSGGYNEQFF. The CDR3 nucleotides read TGCGCCAGCAGCTTGGCCGTTAGCGGGGGTTACAATGAGCAGTTCTTC.

This chain joins TRBV6-6 and TRBJ1-4; D is ambiguous. The CDR3 is 17 residues long. Trimming removed 5 bases at V and 3 bases at J, with 19 bases between. The germline V gene encodes CDR1 MNHNY and CDR2 SVGAGI (reference sequence). CDR3 sequence reads: CASSPPRSGLANEKLFF. Written as DNA, the CDR3 is TGTGCCAGCAGTCCCCCGCGGTCGGGCTTGGCTAATGAAAAACTGTTTTTT.

The chain couples TRBV7-2 to TRBJ2-3; tentatively, D is TRBD2 (6 bases). Trimming took 5 bases from V and 3 from J, leaving 15 bases between them. The length of the CDR3 is 15 residues. Germline V CDR1 and CDR2: SGHTA, FQGNSA. In DNA, the CDR3 is TGTGCCAGCAGCCCCTCGGCGGGGAGAACAGATACGCAGTATTTT. Translated: CASSPSAGRTDTQYF.

This chain connects TRBV5-4 to TRBJ1-4; 8 nucleotides agree with TRBD1. Losses at the gene ends were 3 bases for V and 0 bases for J; bases not matched to a gene: 7. Germline loops: CDR1 SGHNT, CDR2 YYREEE (reference sequence). The CDR3 spans 17 residues. The CDR3 here is CASSSGGQAATNEKLFF. CDR3 coding DNA: TGTGCCAGCAGCTCGGGGGGACAGGCCGCAACTAATGAAAAACTGTTTTTT.

The chain couples TRBV6-5 to TRBJ2-5; D perhaps matches TRBD2 (6 bases). The CDR3 runs to 14 residues. Germline loops: CDR1 MNHEY, CDR2 SVGAGI. The V end lost 2 bases, the J end lost 0 bases, and 7 bases lay between the germline ends. CDR3 in DNA: TGTGCCAGCAGTTACCGGACTAACCAAGAGACCCAGTACTTC. Amino acid sequence: CASSYRTNQETQYF.

The chain's CDR3 is CSARGFGAQYF. For the CDR3, the DNA is TGCAGTGCTCGGGGATTTGGGGCCCAGTACTTC. This sequence joins TRBV20-1 and TRBJ2-5; a weak D match, TRBD2 (5 bases). The CDR3 has 11 residues. CDR1 is DFQATT, CDR2 SNEGSKA, per germline (reference sequence). Trimming removed 5 bases at V and 9 bases at J, with 13 bases between.